This T cell receptor beta chain came from a study of CD8+ T cells in alopecia areata. General study results and limits: For lesional scalp, especially alopecia totalis/universalis, clonality was higher than in normal scalp.

Extracted from the samples, RNA was reverse transcribed into cDNA to serve as the sequencing template. Profiled with immunoSEQ multiplex PCR; TCRdb holds only in-frame clones, not every one. Here the sample spans roughly 250,000 clones, under 70% being singletons. About this clone itself: Antigen specificity is unknown.

The germline CDR1 and CDR2 sequences are SQVTM and ANQGSEA. Trimming pared 4 bases from V and 6 bases from J, leaving 13 bases between. The CDR3 is 13 residues long. The sequences come from CD4+ T cells sorted from blood, collected at week 0. This sequence was found in a human donor with alopecia areata. The chain recombines TRBV29-1 with TRBJ1-5, with D maybe TRBD1 (6 bases). The CDR3 DNA is TGCAGCGTTGCTAGGGGGGTAGGTCAGCCCCAGCATTTT. Its protein product is CSVARGVGQPQHF.